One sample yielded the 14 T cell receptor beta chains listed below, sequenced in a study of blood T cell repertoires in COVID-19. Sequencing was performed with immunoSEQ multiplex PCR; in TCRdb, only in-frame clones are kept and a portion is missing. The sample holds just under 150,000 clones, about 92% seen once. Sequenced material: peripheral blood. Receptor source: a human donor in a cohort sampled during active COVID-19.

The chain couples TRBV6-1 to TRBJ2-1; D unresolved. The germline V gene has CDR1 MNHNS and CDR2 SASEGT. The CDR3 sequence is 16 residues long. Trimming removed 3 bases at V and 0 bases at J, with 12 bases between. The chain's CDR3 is CASSDWAGSSYNEQFF. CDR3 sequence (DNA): TGTGCCAGCAGTGATTGGGCAGGCAGCTCCTACAATGAGCAGTTCTTC.

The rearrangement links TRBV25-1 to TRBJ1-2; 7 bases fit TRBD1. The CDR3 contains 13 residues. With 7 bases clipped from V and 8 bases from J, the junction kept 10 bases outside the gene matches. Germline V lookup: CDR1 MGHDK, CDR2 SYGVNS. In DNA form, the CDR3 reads TGTGCCAGCATGGGACAGAGTAATATAGGCTACACCTTC. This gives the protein CASMGQSNIGYTF.

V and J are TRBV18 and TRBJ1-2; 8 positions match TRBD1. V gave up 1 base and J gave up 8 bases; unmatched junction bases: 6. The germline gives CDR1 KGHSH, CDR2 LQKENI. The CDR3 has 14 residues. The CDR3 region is CASSPRQGAGGYTF. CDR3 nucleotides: TGTGCCAGCTCACCACGCCAGGGGGCTGGGGGCTACACCTTC.

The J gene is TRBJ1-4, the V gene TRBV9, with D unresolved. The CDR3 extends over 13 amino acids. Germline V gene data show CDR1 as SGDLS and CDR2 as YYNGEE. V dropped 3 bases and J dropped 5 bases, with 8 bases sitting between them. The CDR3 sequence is CASSGGLNEKLFF. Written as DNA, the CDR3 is TGTGCCAGCAGCGGAGGGCTCAATGAAAAACTGTTTTTT.

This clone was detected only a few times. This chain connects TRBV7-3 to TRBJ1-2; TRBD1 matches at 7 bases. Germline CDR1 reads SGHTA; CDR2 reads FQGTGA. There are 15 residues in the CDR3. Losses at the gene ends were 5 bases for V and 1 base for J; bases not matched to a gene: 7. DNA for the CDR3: TGTGCCAGCAGCCGAAACAGGGGTGGTAACTATGGCTACACCTTC. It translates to CASSRNRGGNYGYTF. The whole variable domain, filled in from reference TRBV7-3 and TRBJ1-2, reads GAGVSQTPSNKVTEKGKYVELRCDPISGHTALYWYRQSLGQGPEFLIYFQGTGAADDSGLPNDRFFAVRPEGSVSTLKIQRTERGDSAVYLCASSRNRGGNYGYTFGSGTRLTVV.

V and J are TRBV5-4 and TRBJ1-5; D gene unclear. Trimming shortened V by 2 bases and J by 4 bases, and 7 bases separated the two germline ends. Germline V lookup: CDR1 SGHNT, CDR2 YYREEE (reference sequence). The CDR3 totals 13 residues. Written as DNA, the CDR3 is TGTGCCAGCAGCTTATCGGGGAATCAGCCCCAGCATTTT. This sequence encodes CASSLSGNQPQHF. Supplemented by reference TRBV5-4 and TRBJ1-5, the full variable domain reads ETGVTQSPTHLIKTRGQQVTLRCSSQSGHNTVSWYQQALGQGPQFIFQYYREEENGRGNFPPRFSGLQFPNYSSELNVNALELDDSALYLCASSLSGNQPQHFGDGTRLSIL.

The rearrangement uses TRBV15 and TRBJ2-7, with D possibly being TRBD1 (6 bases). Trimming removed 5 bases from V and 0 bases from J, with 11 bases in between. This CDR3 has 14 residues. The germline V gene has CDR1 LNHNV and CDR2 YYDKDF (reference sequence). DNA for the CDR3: TGTGCCACCAGCCGGACAGAGAGCTCCTACGAGCAGTACTTC. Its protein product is CATSRTESSYEQYF.

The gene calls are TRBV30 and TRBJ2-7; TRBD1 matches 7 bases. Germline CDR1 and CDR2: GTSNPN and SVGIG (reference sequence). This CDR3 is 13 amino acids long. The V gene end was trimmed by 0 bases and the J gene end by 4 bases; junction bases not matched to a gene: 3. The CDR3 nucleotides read TGTGCCTGGAGTGTCGGGACAGATTACGAGCAGTACTTC. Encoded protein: CAWSVGTDYEQYF.

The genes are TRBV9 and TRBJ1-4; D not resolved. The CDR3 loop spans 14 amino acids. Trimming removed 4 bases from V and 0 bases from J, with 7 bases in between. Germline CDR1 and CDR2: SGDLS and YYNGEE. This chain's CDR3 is CASSYTATNEKLFF. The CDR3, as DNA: TGTGCCAGCAGCTATACAGCAACTAATGAAAAACTGTTTTTT.

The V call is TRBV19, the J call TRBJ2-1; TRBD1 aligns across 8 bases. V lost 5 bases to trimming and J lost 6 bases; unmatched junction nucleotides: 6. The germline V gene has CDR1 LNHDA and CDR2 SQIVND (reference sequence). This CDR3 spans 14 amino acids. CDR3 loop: CASSGRTGGNEQFF. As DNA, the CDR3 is TGTGCCAGTAGTGGTCGTACAGGGGGCAATGAGCAGTTCTTC.

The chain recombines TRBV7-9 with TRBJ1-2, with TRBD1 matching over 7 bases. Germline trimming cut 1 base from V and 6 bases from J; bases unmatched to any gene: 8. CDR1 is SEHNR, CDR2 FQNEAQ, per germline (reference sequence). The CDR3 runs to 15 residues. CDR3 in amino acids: CASSLGTGTVDGYTF. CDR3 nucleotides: TGTGCCAGCAGCTTAGGGACCGGGACAGTCGATGGCTACACCTTC.

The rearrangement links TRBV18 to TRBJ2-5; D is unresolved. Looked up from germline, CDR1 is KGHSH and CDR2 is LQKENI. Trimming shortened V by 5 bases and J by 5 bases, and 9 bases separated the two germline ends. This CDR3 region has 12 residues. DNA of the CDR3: TGTGCCAGCTCAGAGGAAAATGAGACCCAGTACTTC. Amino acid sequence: CASSEENETQYF.

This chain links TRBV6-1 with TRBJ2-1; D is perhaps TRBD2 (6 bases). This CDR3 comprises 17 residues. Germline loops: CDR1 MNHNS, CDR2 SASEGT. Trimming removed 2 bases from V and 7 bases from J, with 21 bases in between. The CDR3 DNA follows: TGTGCCAGCAGTGAATCCCGGGAGTGGTCAGGGATGAATGAGCAGTTCTTC. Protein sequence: CASSESREWSGMNEQFF.

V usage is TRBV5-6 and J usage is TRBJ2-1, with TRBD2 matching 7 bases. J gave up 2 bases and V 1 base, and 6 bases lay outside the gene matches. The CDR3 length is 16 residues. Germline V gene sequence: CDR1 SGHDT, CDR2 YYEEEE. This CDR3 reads CASSLTERGTYNEQFF. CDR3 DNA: TGTGCCAGCAGCTTGACGGAGCGGGGCACCTACAATGAGCAGTTCTTC.